The following is a T cell receptor beta chain sequence with its context. Its specific antigen is unknown. No much larger clone exists at a distance of one base, and base qualities are not known. This sample was sequenced with an Illumina HiSeq 2500. Quantitative 5'-RACE with molecular barcodes was used to prepare TCR beta libraries. Concerning the study's data processing: A new computational method, built on a probabilistic model of VDJ rearrangement, was used to identify disease-linked TCR variants. TCRdb reprocessing: public reads trimmed at Q25 with fastp, clones called with MiXCR, in-frame beta chains kept. Rows are combined by CDR3 protein, so each entry shows the most common genes and DNA. These V and J calls are TCRdb output, not the study's own analysis. The sample yields around 94,000 distinct CDR3 sequences; roughly 10% were counted once. Clones ranked in the top ten supply around 30% of the sample.

The data originate from a study of CD8 T cells in ankylosing spondylitis (dated 2017 in TCRdb). Regarding the complete study: The study set out to find disease-linked TCR variants by profiling T cell receptor beta repertoires in ankylosing spondylitis patients and healthy donors. The full study cohort comprised around 25 ankylosing spondylitis patients and some 100 healthy donors. Peripheral blood samples were taken, and synovial fluid was additionally collected from ankylosing spondylitis patients.

Results and caveats for the whole study, not just this receptor: A CD8+ phenotype was shown by the disease-linked clones, which were found at relatively low frequencies in peripheral blood. Blood from ankylosing spondylitis patients appeared to be characterized by a TCR beta motif made up of 8 or 9 highly homologous amino acid variants. According to the report, matched synovial fluid samples from ankylosing spondylitis patients were significantly enriched for the disease-linked clones. Some of the motif variants had been reported before in the synovial fluid and blood of reactive arthritis patients, a finding that suggests common disease-initiation mechanisms.

The germline V gene (reference sequence) specifies DFQATT as CDR1 and SNEGSKA as CDR2. The CDR3 starts with the cysteine, ends with the phenylalanine, and has 13 residues. CDR3 DNA is the only sequence kept; it has 39 bases, read in frame from the first base. V and J lose 6 bases and 7 bases, and a span of 16 bases separates them. The TCR comes from a male donor with ankylosing spondylitis. The sequence links TRBV20-1 to TRBJ2-1, with the identity of the D gene unclear. The sample was blood, either unsorted or a sorted T cell fraction (not recorded which). The CDR3 region: CSAPSRAVNEQFF. DNA sequence: TGCAGTGCCCCGTCTAGGGCTGTTAATGAGCAGTTCTTC.